Listed below are T cell receptor beta chains from one sample, sequenced in a study of PD-1 blockade in classical Hodgkin lymphoma. Using immunoSEQ multiplex PCR, the repertoire was profiled, and TCRdb retains in-frame clones only, with some absent. The sample has 90,000 to 100,000 clones; roughly 78% are singletons. Sample: peripheral blood mononuclear cells (PBMCs), taken before the fourth cycle of nivolumab. The origin of the receptors is a human donor with classical Hodgkin lymphoma. The CDR3 runs from the conserved cysteine through the conserved F or W. A D gene is named only where the DNA matches it firmly. Only some rows state a clone size, as once, few, many or a class for expanded clones.

d_gene: -; v_gene: TRBV25-1; j_gene: TRBJ1-2; abundance: -; len: 11; CDR3aa: CASQTAYGYTF; CDR3nt: TGCGCCTCCCAGACAGCATATGGCTACACCTTC
d_gene: -; v_gene: TRBV19; j_gene: TRBJ2-3; abundance: -; len: 13; CDR3aa: CATSWGGSDTQYF; CDR3nt: TGTGCCACCTCATGGGGGGGCTCTGATACGCAGTATTTT
d_gene: TRBD1; v_gene: TRBV30; j_gene: TRBJ1-4; abundance: -; len: 14; CDR3aa: CAWSGGQEGEKLFF; CDR3nt: TGTGCCTGGAGTGGAGGACAGGAAGGTGAAAAACTGTTTTTT
d_gene: -; v_gene: TRBV10-3; j_gene: TRBJ2-7; abundance: -; len: 14; CDR3aa: CAIRTEPPSYEQYF; CDR3nt: TGTGCCATAAGGACAGAGCCTCCCTCCTACGAGCAGTACTTC
d_gene: TRBD2; v_gene: TRBV5-4; j_gene: TRBJ2-1; abundance: -; len: 15; CDR3aa: CASSLGLADYNEQFF; CDR3nt: TGTGCCAGCAGCTTGGGACTAGCGGACTACAATGAGCAGTTCTTC
d_gene: -; v_gene: TRBV6-6; j_gene: TRBJ2-5; abundance: -; len: 13; CDR3aa: CASGRGGQETQYF; CDR3nt: TGTGCCAGCGGACGAGGTGGGCAAGAGACCCAGTACTTC
d_gene: -; v_gene: TRBV7-7; j_gene: TRBJ2-7; abundance: -; len: 13; CDR3aa: CASSPGLSYEQYF; CDR3nt: TGTGCCAGCAGCCCAGGGTTAAGCTACGAGCAGTACTTC
d_gene: -; v_gene: TRBV6-5; j_gene: TRBJ2-7; abundance: -; len: 14; CDR3aa: CASSHRATGYEQYF; CDR3nt: TGTGCCAGCAGCCACAGGGCGACGGGCTACGAGCAGTACTTC
d_gene: -; v_gene: TRBV5-5; j_gene: TRBJ2-3; abundance: -; len: 15; CDR3aa: CASSLGWGGTDTQYF; CDR3nt: TGTGCCAGCAGCTTGGGCTGGGGCGGCACAGATACGCAGTATTTT
d_gene: TRBD1; v_gene: TRBV19; j_gene: TRBJ2-7; abundance: -; len: 15; CDR3aa: CASSSRDRGYYEQYF; CDR3nt: TGTGCCAGTAGTAGCCGGGACAGGGGTTACTACGAGCAGTACTTC
d_gene: -; v_gene: TRBV4-1; j_gene: TRBJ2-3; abundance: once; len: 16; CDR3aa: CASSDRRYSSTDTQYF; CDR3nt: TGCGCCAGCAGCGACCGCAGGTACTCTAGCACAGATACGCAGTATTTT
d_gene: -; v_gene: TRBV19; j_gene: TRBJ1-3; abundance: -; len: 14; CDR3aa: CATRREITGNTIYF; CDR3nt: TGTGCCACTCGACGGGAAATTACTGGAAACACCATATATTTT
d_gene: TRBD2; v_gene: TRBV28; j_gene: TRBJ2-3; abundance: -; len: 15; CDR3aa: CASSQLAGGTDTQYF; CDR3nt: TGTGCCAGCAGTCAGCTAGCGGGAGGCACAGATACGCAGTATTTT
d_gene: -; v_gene: TRBV10-2; j_gene: TRBJ2-7; abundance: -; len: 12; CDR3aa: CASSAPRYEQYF; CDR3nt: TGCGCCAGCAGCGCACCGAGGTACGAGCAGTACTTC
d_gene: -; v_gene: TRBV18; j_gene: TRBJ1-2; abundance: -; len: 14; CDR3aa: CASSPDRDGYGYTF; CDR3nt: TGTGCCAGCTCACCAGACCGGGACGGGTATGGCTACACCTTC
d_gene: TRBD2; v_gene: TRBV6-1; j_gene: TRBJ2-5; abundance: -; len: 16; CDR3aa: CASSAGLAGVKETQYF; CDR3nt: TGTGCCAGCAGTGCTGGACTAGCGGGAGTGAAGGAGACCCAGTACTTC
d_gene: TRBD1; v_gene: TRBV27; j_gene: TRBJ2-5; abundance: once; len: 15; CDR3aa: CAPGRQGASQETQYF; CDR3nt: TGTGCCCCCGGGAGACAGGGGGCTTCGCAAGAGACCCAGTACTTC
d_gene: TRBD1; v_gene: TRBV6-5; j_gene: TRBJ1-1; abundance: -; len: 13; CDR3aa: CASLRQGSTEAFF; CDR3nt: TGTGCCAGCCTCCGACAGGGCAGCACTGAAGCTTTCTTT
d_gene: -; v_gene: TRBV19; j_gene: TRBJ1-6; abundance: once; len: 20; CDR3aa: CASKWLVGMGAGPGDSPLHF; CDR3nt: TGTGCCAGTAAATGGTTGGTAGGAATGGGGGCCGGGCCGGGGGATTCACCCCTCCACTTT
d_gene: TRBD2; v_gene: TRBV6-5; j_gene: TRBJ2-1; abundance: -; len: 15; CDR3aa: CASSPLAGNYNEQFF; CDR3nt: TGTGCCAGCAGTCCTCTAGCGGGCAACTACAATGAGCAGTTCTTC
d_gene: -; v_gene: TRBV27; j_gene: TRBJ2-4; abundance: -; len: 13; CDR3aa: CASRGRGRNIQYF; CDR3nt: TGTGCCAGCAGGGGCAGGGGTAGAAACATTCAGTACTTC
d_gene: TRBD1; v_gene: TRBV5-5; j_gene: TRBJ1-2; abundance: -; len: 17; CDR3aa: CASSLVVGPGTVYGYTF; CDR3nt: TGTGCCAGCAGCTTGGTGGTGGGTCCGGGGACAGTCTATGGCTACACCTTC
d_gene: TRBD1; v_gene: TRBV5-1; j_gene: TRBJ2-3; abundance: -; len: 16; CDR3aa: CASSLDRGTSTDTQYF; CDR3nt: TGCGCCAGCAGCTTGGACAGGGGAACTAGCACAGATACGCAGTATTTT
d_gene: -; v_gene: TRBV4-3; j_gene: TRBJ2-7; abundance: -; len: 15; CDR3aa: CASSQSPSTGYEQYF; CDR3nt: TGCGCCAGCAGCCAGAGCCCCTCGACAGGCTACGAGCAGTACTTC
d_gene: -; v_gene: TRBV21-1; j_gene: TRBJ2-1; abundance: -; len: 16; CDR3aa: CASPEGQGRQYNEQFF; CDR3nt: TGTGCCAGCCCCGAGGGTCAGGGGCGTCAATACAATGAGCAGTTCTTC
d_gene: -; v_gene: TRBV6-1; j_gene: TRBJ2-5; abundance: -; len: 14; CDR3aa: CASSELYRPETQYF; CDR3nt: TGTGCCAGCAGTGAACTTTACCGCCCAGAGACCCAGTACTTC
d_gene: -; v_gene: TRBV5-8; j_gene: TRBJ2-5; abundance: -; len: 14; CDR3aa: CASSWPGRGETQYF; CDR3nt: TGTGCCAGCAGCTGGCCGGGGAGGGGGGAGACCCAGTACTTC
d_gene: -; v_gene: TRBV28; j_gene: TRBJ2-7; abundance: -; len: 14; CDR3aa: CASSLWTTSYEQYF; CDR3nt: TGTGCCAGCAGTTTGTGGACAACCTCCTACGAGCAGTACTTC
d_gene: TRBD2; v_gene: TRBV7-3; j_gene: TRBJ2-1; abundance: -; len: 17; CDR3aa: CASSRTSGGAANNEQFF; CDR3nt: TGTGCCAGCAGCCGGACTAGCGGGGGGGCCGCCAACAATGAGCAGTTCTTC
d_gene: -; v_gene: TRBV6-6; j_gene: TRBJ2-3; abundance: -; len: 12; CDR3aa: CASSYDGNTQYF; CDR3nt: TGTGCCAGCAGTTACGATGGTAATACGCAGTATTTT
d_gene: -; v_gene: TRBV2; j_gene: TRBJ2-5; abundance: once; len: 14; CDR3aa: CASSPGQYQETQYF; CDR3nt: TGTGCCAGCAGCCCTGGACAGTACCAAGAGACCCAGTACTTC
d_gene: TRBD2; v_gene: TRBV27; j_gene: TRBJ2-1; abundance: -; len: 15; CDR3aa: CASSLAGGRLNEQFF; CDR3nt: TGTGCCAGCAGTTTGGCGGGCGGGAGGCTGAATGAGCAGTTCTTC
d_gene: -; v_gene: TRBV2; j_gene: TRBJ2-5; abundance: -; len: 11; CDR3aa: CASSYQETQYF; CDR3nt: TGTGCCAGCAGTTACCAAGAGACCCAGTACTTC
d_gene: -; v_gene: TRBV12-5; j_gene: TRBJ2-3; abundance: once; len: 14; CDR3aa: CASGHPISTDTQYF; CDR3nt: TGTGCTAGTGGCCACCCAATAAGCACAGATACGCAGTATTTT
d_gene: -; v_gene: TRBV5-4; j_gene: TRBJ1-5; abundance: few; len: 14; CDR3aa: CASSYKGSGQPQHF; CDR3nt: TGTGCCAGCAGCTATAAGGGGAGCGGTCAGCCCCAGCATTTT
d_gene: TRBD1; v_gene: TRBV6-5; j_gene: TRBJ1-4; abundance: -; len: 16; CDR3aa: CASSYLRDSVNEKLFF; CDR3nt: TGTGCCAGCAGTTACCTCCGGGACAGCGTTAATGAAAAACTGTTTTTT
d_gene: TRBD1; v_gene: TRBV5-3; j_gene: TRBJ1-1; abundance: -; len: 19; CDR3aa: CARSLPTSDRGLSNTEAFF; CDR3nt: TGTGCCAGAAGCTTGCCAACAAGCGACAGGGGACTCTCTAACACTGAAGCTTTCTTT
d_gene: TRBD2; v_gene: TRBV2; j_gene: TRBJ2-1; abundance: -; len: 16; CDR3aa: CASRATSGAWDNEQFF; CDR3nt: TGTGCCAGCAGGGCGACTAGCGGAGCCTGGGACAATGAGCAGTTCTTC
d_gene: TRBD1; v_gene: TRBV10-3; j_gene: TRBJ1-4; abundance: -; len: 17; CDR3aa: CAISEDREGLTNEKLFF; CDR3nt: TGTGCCATCAGTGAGGACAGGGAAGGATTAACTAATGAAAAACTGTTTTTT